This TCR beta chain was retrieved from a study of shared clonotypes between healthy human individuals. The overall study: A donor's plate count was three for CD4 naive and three for CD4 memory; CD8 naive had two and CD8 memory one. Findings and caveats of the study: The genetic and exposure-history diversity represented was limited by few donors.

CD45RO-negative CD8 cells positively selected for CCR7 made up the naive population, which excluded terminally differentiated effector memory CD45RA+ cells. The CDR3 consists of 12 residues. The V and J ends lost 6 bases and 2 bases respectively, with 8 bases between them. CDR1 is MGHDK, CDR2 SYGVNS, per germline. Only in-frame clones appear in the TCRdb table, and some are missing; sequencing was by immunoSEQ multiplex PCR. The data hold about 2,100,000 clones, with about 92% observed a single time. As for this clone: What it binds is not known. Different DNA sequences within this sample yield the same CDR3.

The origin of this receptor is a man aged 18-30 years in good health. Some clones in this sample may be carry-over from other donors' samples. The chain couples TRBV25-1 to TRBJ2-7; D may be TRBD1 (5 bases). The sample was naive CD8+ T cells from PBMCs. The CDR3, as DNA: TGTGCCAGCAGCGAAGGGGCCTACGAGCAGTACTTC. This gives the protein CASSEGAYEQYF.